This T cell receptor beta chain was retrieved from a study of blood T cells in healthy people across ages. A J-beta primer mix and a sample-barcoded 5' primer were used in a second PCR of roughly 6 to 12 cycles. A single record per CDR3 protein comes from TCRdb applying MiXCR to the 5' RACE reads. This table has 700,000 to 900,000 distinct CDR3 sequences, more than 25% appearing once. J gave up 5 bases and V 4 bases, and 9 bases lay outside the gene matches. CDR1 is SNHLY and CDR2 is FYNNEI in the germline V gene. The CDR3 has 15 residues. These same data were also listed under a study on T cells of mothers and their children. As reported in that work: A few healthy Caucasian mothers gave samples, and so did their six children.

The sample consisted of blood. This chain uses TRBV2 with TRBJ1-1, with 8 nucleotides matching TRBD1. The TCR was taken from a boy aged 5 to 17 in good health. CDR3 in amino acids: CASSGRRGRKTEAFF. The CDR3 DNA sequence: TGTGCCAGCAGTGGGCGCAGGGGGCGGAAGACTGAAGCTTTCTTT.